This TCR beta chain was sequenced during a study of identical twins. Points from the study as a whole: Alpha sequences that were out-of-frame and twin-shared showed an excess of low generation probability. Insertions were reduced in abundant cord blood beta clonotypes but not in memory repertoires. Conclusions were drawn cross-sectionally by statistical analysis, without following the same donors.

A few counts support this clonotype. The antigen is undetermined. V was shortened by 5 bases and J by 4 bases, with 21 bases between the two germline ends. The CDR3 sequence is 17 residues long. Looked up from germline, CDR1 is MNHEY and CDR2 is SVGEGT. The authors used template switching to add a universal primer site and gave cDNA unique molecular identifiers. TCRdb reprocessed the 5' RACE reads via MiXCR and lists one record per CDR3 protein. The sample records about 920,000 distinct CDR3 sequences, over 9% being singletons. These same records also appear under a second study, on yellow fever vaccine responses in identical twins.

This TCR derives from a woman between 18 and 29 years old in good health. Material for sequencing was PBMCs. The rearrangement links TRBV6-2 or TRBV6-3 to TRBJ2-1; possibly TRBD1 for D (6 bases). CDR3 sequence reads: CASSKRPQGSGYNEQFF. DNA of the CDR3: TGTGCCAGCAGTAAAAGGCCCCAGGGGAGTGGTTACAATGAGCAGTTCTTC.